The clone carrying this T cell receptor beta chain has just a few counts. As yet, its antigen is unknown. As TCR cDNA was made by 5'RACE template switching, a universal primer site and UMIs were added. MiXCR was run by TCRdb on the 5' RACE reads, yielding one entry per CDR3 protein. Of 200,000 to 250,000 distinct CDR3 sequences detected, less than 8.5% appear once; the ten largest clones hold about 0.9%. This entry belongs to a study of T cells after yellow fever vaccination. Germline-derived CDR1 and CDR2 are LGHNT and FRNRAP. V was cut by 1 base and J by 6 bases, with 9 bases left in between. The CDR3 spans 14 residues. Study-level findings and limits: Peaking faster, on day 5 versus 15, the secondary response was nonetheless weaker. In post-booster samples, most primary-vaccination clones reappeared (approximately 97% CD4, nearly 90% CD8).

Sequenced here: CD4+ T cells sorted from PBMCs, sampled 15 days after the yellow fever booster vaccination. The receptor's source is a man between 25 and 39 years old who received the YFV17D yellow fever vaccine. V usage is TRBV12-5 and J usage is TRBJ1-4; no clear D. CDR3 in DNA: TGTGCTAGTGGTTTGGCCTCACCGGATGAAAAACTGTTTTTT. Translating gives CASGLASPDEKLFF.